Listed below are T cell receptor beta chains from one sample, sequenced in a study of vaccination effects on CD4 cells after COVID-19. Profiling relied on immunoSEQ multiplex PCR, and the TCRdb table lists in-frame clones only, not all of them. The sample records roughly 54,000 clones, roughly three quarters being singletons. Antigens for these TCRs are unknown. Sequenced material: CD4+ T cells from PBMCs cultured with HIV peptides, taken before COVID-19 vaccination. These receptor sequences come from a human donor who had a prior SARS-CoV-2 infection. Both conserved end residues are part of each CDR3. Each record gives: clone size, J gene, D gene, V gene, CDR3 DNA, CDR3 protein. A D gene is named only where the DNA matches it firmly. Clone size is given for some rows only: seen once, a few or many times, or a class if the clone is expanded.

>NA|TRBJ2-1|TRBD2|TRBV19
TGTGCCAGTAGTATAGGGAGCGGGGCCTACAATGAGCAGTTCTTC
CASSIGSGAYNEQFF
>NA|TRBJ2-2|TRBD2|TRBV4-2
TGTGCCAGCAGCCAAGATGTCCCGGGACTAGCGGGGGGGGAGCTGTTTTTT
CASSQDVPGLAGGELFF
>once|TRBJ2-7|TRBD2|TRBV5-4
TGTGCCAGCAGCGCCGGGACTAGCGGGAGGGCACTGGAGTACTTC
CASSAGTSGRALEYF
>NA|TRBJ2-7|NA|TRBV2
TGTGCCAGCAGTGATCAAGTCAGTTCCTACGAGCAGTACTTC
CASSDQVSSYEQYF
>NA|TRBJ2-7|NA|TRBV5-4
TGTGCCAGCTCTCGGGGAGTGGACGAGCAGTACTTC
CASSRGVDEQYF
>medium-sized|TRBJ1-6|NA|TRBV2
TGTGCCAGCAGAGATACAGGAGGACTGCAACCCCTCCACTTT
CASRDTGGLQPLHF
>NA|TRBJ1-1|NA|TRBV9
TGTGCCAGCAGCCGAAACCCTGTGACAGATGAAGCTTTCTTT
CASSRNPVTDEAFF
>medium-sized|TRBJ2-5|TRBD1|TRBV2
TGTGCCAGCAGGGAGAACAGGGGTGTCAGCCAGTACTTC
CASRENRGVSQYF
>NA|TRBJ2-7|NA|TRBV3-1/TRBV3-2
TGTGCCAGCAGCCAAGTCCGGGAATACGAGCAGTACTTC
CASSQVREYEQYF
>NA|TRBJ1-4|NA|TRBV7-2
TGTGCCAGCAGCTTAGCAGTTAATGAAAAACTGTTTTTT
CASSLAVNEKLFF
>few|TRBJ2-2|TRBD2|TRBV7-2
TGTGCCAGCAGCTCCTCCGGGACTACGAACACCGGGGAGCTGTTTTTT
CASSSSGTTNTGELFF
>NA|TRBJ1-2|NA|TRBV18
TGTGCCAGCCATAACGACCCGGTGGGTGGCTACACCTTC
CASHNDPVGGYTF
>many|TRBJ2-5|TRBD2|TRBV7-9
TGTGCCAGCAGCTCCGGGACTAGCGGGAGTGTCTGGGAGACCCAGTACTTC
CASSSGTSGSVWETQYF
>NA|TRBJ2-1|NA|TRBV18
TGTGCCAGCTCACCGACGTCCCCGATGGATGAGCAGTTCTTC
CASSPTSPMDEQFF
>NA|TRBJ2-5|NA|TRBV6-5
TGTGCCAGCAGTTACTCCATGCCCCCCTTTGGAGAGACCCAGTACTTC
CASSYSMPPFGETQYF
>NA|TRBJ2-7|NA|TRBV5-6
TGTGCCAGCAGCTTGGCACAGTATACGGGGGAGCAGTACTTC
CASSLAQYTGEQYF
>NA|TRBJ2-3|NA|TRBV9
TGTGCCAGCAGCGTTCGAATGGCCAAAACAGATACGCAGTATTTT
CASSVRMAKTDTQYF
>NA|TRBJ2-5|NA|TRBV9
TGTGCCAGCAGCGTAGGAGGGGGAGGCGCTGGGGGAGAGACCCAGTACTTC
CASSVGGGGAGGETQYF
>NA|TRBJ2-3|TRBD2|TRBV19
TGTGCCAGTAGAAGCGGGGCTCTGGATACGCAGTATTTT
CASRSGALDTQYF
>NA|TRBJ2-2|TRBD1|TRBV9
TGTGCCAGCAGCGTAGCTGGTACAGGGGGTATCGGGGAGCTGTTTTTT
CASSVAGTGGIGELFF
>NA|TRBJ2-7|NA|TRBV5-1
TGCGCCAGCAGCTTGGGTAAGGGGTTGAGTGGTCGGGCCTACGAGCAGTACTTC
CASSLGKGLSGRAYEQYF
>NA|TRBJ2-6|NA|TRBV6-5
TGTGCCAGCAGTCGAACAGGGCTTGGGGCCAACGTCCTGACTTTC
CASSRTGLGANVLTF
>NA|TRBJ1-1|NA|TRBV4-1
TGCGCCAGCAGCCAGAGGGGAGAGAACACTGAAGCTTTCTTT
CASSQRGENTEAFF
>NA|TRBJ1-5|NA|TRBV18
TGTGCCAGCTCACCACAGGGGGTCGGCAATCAGCCCCAGCATTTT
CASSPQGVGNQPQHF
>NA|TRBJ2-4|NA|TRBV19
TGTGCCAGTAGTAGTTTGGGGGGGGCTAGCGGACCCGGGATTCAGTACTTC
CASSSLGGASGPGIQYF
>NA|TRBJ2-5|NA|TRBV5-1
TGCGCCAGCAGCTTGGAGGGGCGGGAGACCCAGTACTTC
CASSLEGRETQYF
>NA|TRBJ1-1|NA|TRBV10-3
TGTGCCATTACAGGGAGTTCGTACACTGAAGCTTTCTTT
CAITGSSYTEAFF
>few|TRBJ1-2|NA|TRBV27
TGTGCCAGCAGTTTATATACAGGAGCTAACTATGGCTACACCTTC
CASSLYTGANYGYTF
>NA|TRBJ2-2|NA|TRBV7-2
TGTGCCAGCAGCTTAGCGGTGGCGGGAACTGCCGGGGAGCTGTTTTTT
CASSLAVAGTAGELFF
>NA|TRBJ2-5|TRBD2|TRBV3-1/TRBV3-2
TGTGCCAGCAGCCCCACTAGCGGGAGGGCCTCCCAAGAGACCCAGTACTTC
CASSPTSGRASQETQYF
>NA|TRBJ2-5|TRBD2|TRBV5-6
TGTGCCAGCAGCTTGTTGTCGGGAGGAATACAGACCCAGTACTTC
CASSLLSGGIQTQYF
>few|TRBJ2-4|NA|TRBV18
TGTGCCAGCTCACCCCAATCGTTAGGGGGAGTGGGCATTCAGTACTTC
CASSPQSLGGVGIQYF
>NA|TRBJ2-1|TRBD2|TRBV24-1
TGTGCCACCAGCGTGGGGGAGGGGAGAGAGCAGTTCTTC
CATSVGEGREQFF
>NA|TRBJ2-4|TRBD1|TRBV19
TGTGCCAGTAGTATCGACAGGGGGTACGCCAAAAACATTCAGTACTTC
CASSIDRGYAKNIQYF
>few|TRBJ2-5|NA|TRBV7-2
TGTGCCAGCAGCTCCCCGACAAATTTGAAGACCCAGTACTTC
CASSSPTNLKTQYF
>NA|TRBJ2-6|NA|TRBV7-8
TGTGCCAGCACCCGCCGGGCCAACGTCCTGACTTTC
CASTRRANVLTF
>few|TRBJ1-6|NA|TRBV4-1
TGCGCCAGCAGCCAAGAGATTACAGGGAATTCACCCCTCCACTTT
CASSQEITGNSPLHF
>NA|TRBJ1-6|NA|TRBV4-3
TGCGCCAGCAGCCAAGACCAGGGTTATAGGGCCCTCCACTTT
CASSQDQGYRALHF
>NA|TRBJ2-3|TRBD2|TRBV5-1
TGCGCCAGCAGCTTGGCGGGGGGTAGCACAGATACGCAGTATTTT
CASSLAGGSTDTQYF
>NA|TRBJ1-5|NA|TRBV4-2
TGTGCCAGCAGCCAAGACGTCCGCGCCTATAGCAATCAGCCCCAGCATTTT
CASSQDVRAYSNQPQHF
>NA|TRBJ2-3|NA|TRBV11-3
TGTGCCAGCAGCTCAGGACCCGACCGGGACTTCTTAACAGATACGCAGTATTTT
CASSSGPDRDFLTDTQYF
>once|TRBJ2-7|TRBD1|TRBV11-3
TGTGCCAGCAGCTCCCGAAAGACAGGGGTAGTCGACGAGCAGTACTTC
CASSSRKTGVVDEQYF
>NA|TRBJ2-5|NA|TRBV18
TGTGCCAGCTCACCAGGTACGCGAGGTCGAGAGACCCAGTACTTC
CASSPGTRGRETQYF
>few|TRBJ1-4|NA|TRBV28
TGTGCCAGCGGAGCCTTGGACGGGTATGAAAAACTGTTTTTT
CASGALDGYEKLFF
>NA|TRBJ2-7|NA|TRBV11-2
TGTGCCAGCAGCTTCAGAAGGCTTCTCTCCTACGAGCAGTACTTC
CASSFRRLLSYEQYF
>NA|TRBJ2-2|NA|TRBV9
TGTGCCAGCAGCGGGACCGTTGGGATAGACACCGGGGAGCTGTTTTTT
CASSGTVGIDTGELFF
>NA|TRBJ2-7|NA|TRBV6-4
TGTGCCAGCCTTATCCGGCTGGAGCCAACAAACTACGAGCAGTACTTC
CASLIRLEPTNYEQYF
>NA|TRBJ2-2|NA|TRBV7-6
TGTGCCAGCAGCCCCGAAGCCCTCCTTTTGAACACCGGGGAGCTGTTTTTT
CASSPEALLLNTGELFF
>NA|TRBJ2-3|NA|TRBV5-1
TGCGCCAGCAGCTCGTATAGGGGGGACACAGATACGCAGTATTTT
CASSSYRGDTDTQYF